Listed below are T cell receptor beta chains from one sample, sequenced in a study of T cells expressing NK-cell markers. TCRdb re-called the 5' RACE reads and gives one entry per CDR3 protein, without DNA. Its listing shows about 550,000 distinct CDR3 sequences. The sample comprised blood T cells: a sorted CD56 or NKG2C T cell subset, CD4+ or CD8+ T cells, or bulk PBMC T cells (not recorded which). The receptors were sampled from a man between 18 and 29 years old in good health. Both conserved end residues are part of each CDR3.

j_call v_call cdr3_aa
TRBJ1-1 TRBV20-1 CSATRREIAFF
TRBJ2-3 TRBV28 CATTMGQGADTQYF
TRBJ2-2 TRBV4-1 CASSQGAGRTGELFF
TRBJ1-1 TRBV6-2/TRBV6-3 CASSPWAGEGTEAFF
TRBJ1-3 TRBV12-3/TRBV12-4 CASNFREAGNTIYF
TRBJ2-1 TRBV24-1 CATSDWQGPHNEQFF
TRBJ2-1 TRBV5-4 CASGGTVTGDNEQFF
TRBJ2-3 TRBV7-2 CASTGGGRTSIADTQYF
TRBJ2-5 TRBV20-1 CSAQARQGPETQYF
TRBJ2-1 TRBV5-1 CASSLVVGTGSYNEQFF
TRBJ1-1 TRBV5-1 CASSKGDRPTWVTEAFF
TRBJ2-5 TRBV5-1 CASSSRDGTQETQYF
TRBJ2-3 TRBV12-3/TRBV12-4 CASTQSLYTQYF
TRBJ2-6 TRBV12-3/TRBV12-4 CASSLDRLYSGANVLTF
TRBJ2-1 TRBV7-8 CASSLARGRIPYNEQFF
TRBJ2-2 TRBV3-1 CASSQDVPDSGELFF
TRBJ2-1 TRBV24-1 CATSDFLDGYNEQFF
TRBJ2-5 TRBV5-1 CASSLVGFGTQETQYF
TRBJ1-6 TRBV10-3 CAISETQGLRSPLHF
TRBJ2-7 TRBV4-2 CASSQEWTMSGSYEQYF
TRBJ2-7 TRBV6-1 CASSSPGDRPYEQYF
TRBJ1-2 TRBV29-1 CSESKTPQGGYTF
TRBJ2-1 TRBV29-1 CSVEGRLKATNEQFF
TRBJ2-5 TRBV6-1 CASSQRETIKGETQYF
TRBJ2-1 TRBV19 CASSVRASYNEQFF
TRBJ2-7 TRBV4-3 CASSQDPHGASSYEQYF
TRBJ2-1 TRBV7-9 CASRPSGTSGTEQFF
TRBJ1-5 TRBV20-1 CSAYEDSYSNQPQHF
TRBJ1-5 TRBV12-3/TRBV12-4 CASSFGGPDSNQPQHF
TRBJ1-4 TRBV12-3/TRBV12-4 CASSSEGGTNEKLFF
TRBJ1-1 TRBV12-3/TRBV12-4 CASSRDRLKNTEAFF
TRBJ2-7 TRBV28 CASRYREGSGQYF
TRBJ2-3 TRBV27 CASSFAGNTDTQYF
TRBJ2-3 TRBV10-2 CASSLSGEDTQYF
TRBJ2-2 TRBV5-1 CASSLGLVAGELFF
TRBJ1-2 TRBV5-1 CASSFGGADGYTF
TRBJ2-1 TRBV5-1 CASSLETKSYNEQFF
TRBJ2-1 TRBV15 CATERDSYNEQFF
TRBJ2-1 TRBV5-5 CASSFGFLGSEQFF
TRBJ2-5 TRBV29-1 CSVEDSGTGRETQYF
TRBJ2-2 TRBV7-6 CASSHRPRGYTGELFF
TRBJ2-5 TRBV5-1 CASSPAPSDTQYF
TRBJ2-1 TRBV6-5 CASSYGTSGTNNEQFF
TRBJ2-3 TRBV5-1 CASSLRGPVGRNTQYF
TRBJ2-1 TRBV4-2 CASSQGNEPYNEQFF
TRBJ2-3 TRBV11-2 CASSLDPATQYF
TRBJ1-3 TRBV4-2 CASSRRGGSGNTIYF
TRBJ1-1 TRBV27 CASSLRDRLNTEAFF
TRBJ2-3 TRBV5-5 CASTAFGTGATDTQYF
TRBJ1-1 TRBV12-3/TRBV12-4 CASSLGGHTEAFF
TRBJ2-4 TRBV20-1 CSAQGTSGTVGGKNIQYF
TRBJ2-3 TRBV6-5 CASSYSWGGTDTQYF
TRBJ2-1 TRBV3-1 CASSFQPSGRRYNEQFF
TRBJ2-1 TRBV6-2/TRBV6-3 CASSYSTYTLKRERYNEQFF
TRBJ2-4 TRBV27 CASSSRGGSRAKNIQYF
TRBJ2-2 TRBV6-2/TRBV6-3 CASTLAAMNTGELFF
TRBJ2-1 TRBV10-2 CASSATGGRDNEQFF